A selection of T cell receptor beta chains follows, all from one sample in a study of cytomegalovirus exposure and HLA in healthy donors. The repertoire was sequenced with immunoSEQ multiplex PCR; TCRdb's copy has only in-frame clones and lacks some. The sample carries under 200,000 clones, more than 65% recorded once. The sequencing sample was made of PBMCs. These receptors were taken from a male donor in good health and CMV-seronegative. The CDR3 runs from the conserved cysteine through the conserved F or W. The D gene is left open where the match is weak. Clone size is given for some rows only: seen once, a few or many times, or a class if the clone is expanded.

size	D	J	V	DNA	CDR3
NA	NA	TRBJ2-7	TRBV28	TGTGCCAGCAGTTATGTTTTCAGGGAAGGGGGAAGCTCCTACGAGCAGTACTTC	CASSYVFREGGSSYEQYF
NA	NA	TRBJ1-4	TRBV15	TGTGCCACCAGCTTTGGGGGGTTAGGCGATGAAAAACTGTTTTTT	CATSFGGLGDEKLFF
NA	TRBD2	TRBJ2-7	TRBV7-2	TGTGCCAGCAGCTTAGCTAGCGGGATCCCCTACGAGCAGTGCTTC	CASSLASGIPYEQCF
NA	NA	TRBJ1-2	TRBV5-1	TGCGCCAGCAGCTTGGAGACAGCGACAGTTAACTATGGCTACACCTTC	CASSLETATVNYGYTF
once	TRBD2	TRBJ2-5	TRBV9	TGTGCCAGCAGCCCCGGCCGCGGGGGGGCCGGGGAGACCCAGTACTTC	CASSPGRGGAGETQYF
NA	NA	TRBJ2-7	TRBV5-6	TGTGCCAGCAGCTTGGGGCAGACAACGACGTACGAGCAGTACTTC	CASSLGQTTTYEQYF
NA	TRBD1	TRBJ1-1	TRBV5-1	TGCGCCAGCAGCTTACTGGGACAGGGGAGAACTGAAGTTTTCTTT	CASSLLGQGRTEVFF
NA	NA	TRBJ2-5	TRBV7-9	TGTGCCAGCAGTCCAGGGTCGGGGAGGGAGACCCAGTACTTC	CASSPGSGRETQYF
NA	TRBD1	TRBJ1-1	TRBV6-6	TGTGCCAGCACCGACAGGGGGGGCTATGGGGCTTTCTTT	CASTDRGGYGAFF
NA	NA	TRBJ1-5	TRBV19	TGTGCCAGTAACGGCTTACGGGGTAGCAATCAGCCCCAGCATTTT	CASNGLRGSNQPQHF
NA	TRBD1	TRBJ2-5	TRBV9	TGTGCCAGCCGACCGGGACAGCAGTCGAAGGAGACCCAGTACTTC	CASRPGQQSKETQYF
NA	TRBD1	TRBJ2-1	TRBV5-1	TGCGCCAGCCGACAGGGTGGGGGACCTTCCTACAATGAGCAGTTCTTC	CASRQGGGPSYNEQFF
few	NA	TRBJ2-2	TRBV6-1	TGTGCCAGCAGTACTTACACCGGGGAGCTGTTTTTT	CASSTYTGELFF
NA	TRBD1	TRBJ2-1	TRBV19	TGTGCCAGTAGCCCCGCCGGGACAGGGAACCACAATGAGCAGTTCTTC	CASSPAGTGNHNEQFF
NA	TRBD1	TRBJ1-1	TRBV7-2	TGTGCCAGCAGCTCGACAGGGGGGCGGGAAGCTTTCTTT	CASSSTGGREAFF
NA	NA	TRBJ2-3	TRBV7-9	TGTGCCAGCAGCTTAAGGACAAGCACAGATACGCAGTATTTT	CASSLRTSTDTQYF
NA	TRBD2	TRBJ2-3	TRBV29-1	TGCAGCGTTGAAGGAGCGGGGGAAAGCACAGATACGCAGTATTTT	CSVEGAGESTDTQYF
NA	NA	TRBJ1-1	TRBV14	TGTGCCAGCAGCCCCTCTTTAGCCACTGAAGCTTTCTTT	CASSPSLATEAFF
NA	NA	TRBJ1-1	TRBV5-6	TGTGCCAGCAGCTTGGGGGGGCGGGCAGCTTTCTTT	CASSLGGRAAFF
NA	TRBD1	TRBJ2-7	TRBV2	TGTGCCAGCAGTGATCGGGCAGGGGGCCCCTACGAGCAGTACTTC	CASSDRAGGPYEQYF
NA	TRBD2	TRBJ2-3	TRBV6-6	TGTGCCAGCAGTTACCTTAGCGGGGGGACGGATACGCAGTATTTT	CASSYLSGGTDTQYF
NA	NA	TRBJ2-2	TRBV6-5	TGTGCCAGCAGTTACCGTAGACTGAACACCGGGGAGCTGTTTTTT	CASSYRRLNTGELFF
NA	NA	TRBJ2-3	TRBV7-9	TGTTCCGCTCAAGGGGTCACAGATACGCAGTATTTT	CSAQGVTDTQYF
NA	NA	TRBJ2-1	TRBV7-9	TGTTCCAGCAGCTTATCGGACAGCTCCTACAATGAGCAGTTCTTC	CSSSLSDSSYNEQFF